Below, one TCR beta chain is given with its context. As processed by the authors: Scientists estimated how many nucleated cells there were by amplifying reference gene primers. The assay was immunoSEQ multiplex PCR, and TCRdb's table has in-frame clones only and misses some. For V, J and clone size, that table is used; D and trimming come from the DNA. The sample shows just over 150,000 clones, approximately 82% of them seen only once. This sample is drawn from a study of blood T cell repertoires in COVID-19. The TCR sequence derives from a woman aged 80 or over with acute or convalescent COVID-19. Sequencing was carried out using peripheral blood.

CDR3 in DNA: TGTGCCAGCTGGGGGCAGAGCTCCTACGAGCAGTACTTC. The encoded protein is CASWGQSSYEQYF. The chain couples TRBV6-5 to TRBJ2-7, with D possibly TRBD1 on 6 matching bases. CDR3 length: 13 amino acids. The V and J ends lost 8 bases and 0 bases respectively, with 11 bases between them. Germline loops: CDR1 MNHEY, CDR2 SVGAGI.